The 31 T cell receptor beta chains below all came from one sample that was sequenced in a study of PD-1 blockade in mismatch repair-deficient tumors. The table came from immunoSEQ multiplex PCR; TCRdb's copy has only in-frame clones and leaves some out. This repertoire shows about 120,000 clones, roughly 90% found once; its top ten account for roughly 10%. This specimen was peripheral blood, taken roughly 67 weeks after starting pembrolizumab. These receptors were taken from an adult with mismatch repair-deficient cancer.

The rearrangement joins TRBV11-3 to TRBJ2-7, with TRBD2 matching over 8 bases. J was trimmed by 5 bases and V by 5 bases; bases with no gene match: 5. There are 13 residues in the CDR3. The germline CDR1 and CDR2 sequences are SGHNT and YENEEA. The CDR3 coding sequence is TGTGCCAGCAGCCACGGGAGGGAGCACGAGCAGTACTTC. This gives the protein CASSHGREHEQYF.

This sequence joins TRBV5-1 and TRBJ2-2; 9 bases align to TRBD1. Germline values: CDR1 SGHRS, CDR2 YFSETQ. The CDR3 extends over 14 amino acids. J lost 8 bases, V lost 4 bases, and 6 bases had no gene match. CDR3 region: CASSTTGGGGELFF. The CDR3 DNA sequence: TGCGCCAGCAGCACCACAGGGGGCGGAGGGGAGCTGTTTTTT.

The chain couples TRBV6-5 to TRBJ2-1, with 9 bases aligning to TRBD2. The J segment lost 2 bases and the V segment lost 7 bases, leaving 6 bases of the junction unmatched. This CDR3 is built from 15 residues. Germline V gene lookup returns CDR1 MNHEY and CDR2 SVGAGI. The DNA for the CDR3 is TGTGCCAGCACCCTTACTAGCGGGCCCTACAATGAGCAGTTCTTC. Protein product: CASTLTSGPYNEQFF.

The genes are TRBV28 and TRBJ2-7; 9 positions agree with TRBD1. This CDR3 has 15 residues. V lost 8 bases to trimming and J lost 3 bases; unmatched junction nucleotides: 11. From germline, CDR1 is MDHEN and CDR2 SYDVKM. The CDR3 DNA sequence: TGTGCCAGCTCGGATCGGGACAGGGCCGGCTACGAGCAGTACTTC. It is translated as CASSDRDRAGYEQYF.

The genes are TRBV20-1 and TRBJ2-7; D is unclear. The CDR3 is 10 amino acids. The V gene lost 4 bases and the J gene lost 7 bases, with 8 bases spanning the gap. Germline V gene data show CDR1 as DFQATT and CDR2 as SNEGSKA (reference sequence). CDR3 amino acids: CSAISGEQYF. The CDR3 DNA is TGCAGTGCTATCTCTGGGGAGCAGTACTTC.

The chain links TRBV5-8 to TRBJ2-5, with D perhaps TRBD1 or TRBD2 (5 bases each). The CDR3 is 14 residues long. V was clipped by 2 bases and J by 4 bases, with 12 bases between them. Germline CDR1 SGHTS, CDR2 YDEGEE. The CDR3 region is CASSFGAVGETQYF. The CDR3 DNA is TGTGCCAGCAGCTTCGGGGCGGTCGGAGAGACCCAGTACTTC.

The V and J genes are TRBV25-1 and TRBJ2-1; D is ambiguous. CDR1 is MGHDK and CDR2 is SYGVNS in the germline V gene. The CDR3 runs to 12 residues. The ends were cut back, 5 bases at V and 0 bases at J, with 2 bases in the middle. CDR3 bases: TGTGCCAGCAGTCGCTCCTACAATGAGCAGTTCTTC. Translating it yields CASSRSYNEQFF.

The chain recombines TRBV7-9 with TRBJ2-1, with TRBD2 matching over 9 bases. The V segment lost 8 bases and the J segment 1 base; nucleotides outside the gene matches: 6. CDR1 and CDR2 from the germline V gene are SEHNR and FQNEAQ (reference sequence). The CDR3 consists of 15 residues. The CDR3 nucleotides read TGTGCCAGCGGGTCTAGCGGGACGTCCTACAATGAGCAGTTCTTC. Translated, it gives CASGSSGTSYNEQFF.

The chain employs TRBV4-2 and TRBJ2-7; no definite D call. CDR1 is LGHNA, CDR2 YNFKEQ, per germline. This CDR3 is built from 17 residues. Trimming left V 2 bases short and J 2 bases short, with 19 bases between. The CDR3, as DNA: TGTGCCAGCAGCCAACTTAGTGGGGAAGGGCCCGCCTACGAGCAGTACTTC. Protein product: CASSQLSGEGPAYEQYF.

V is TRBV7-3 and J is TRBJ2-5; possibly TRBD2 for D (6 bases). The CDR3 is 16 amino acids. V was pared by 2 bases and J by 4 bases, with 17 bases between. CDR1 is SGHTA, CDR2 FQGTGA, per germline. The CDR3 region has the DNA TGTGCCAGCAGCTTAGGGATTAGCGGCTACTCAGAGACCCAGTACTTC. It codes for CASSLGISGYSETQYF.

The genes are TRBV21-1 and TRBJ1-1. TRBV21-1 is described as a pseudogene. The CDR3 consists of 15 residues. The CDR3 nucleotides are TGTGCCAGCAGAGCCCGTCCCAACATGAACACTGAAGCTTTCTTT. Encoded protein: CASRARPNMNTEAFF.

For this clone: The sample holds other DNA sequences that translate to the same CDR3. The rearrangement uses TRBV6-1 and TRBJ2-7; D remains ambiguous. Trimming took off 0 bases at V and 0 bases at J, with 12 bases between the two ends. This CDR3 comprises 16 residues. The V gene's germline CDR1 is MNHNS and CDR2 SASEGT. CDR3 loop: CASSEARVRSSYEQYF. CDR3 bases: TGTGCCAGCAGTGAAGCCCGGGTCCGGAGCTCCTACGAGCAGTACTTC.

The chain recombines TRBV30 with TRBJ2-3, with 9 bases aligning to TRBD2. V trimming: 6 bases; J trimming: 2 bases; junction bases outside the gene matches: 12. This CDR3 has 16 amino acids. CDR1 is GTSNPN, CDR2 SVGIG, per germline (reference sequence). The CDR3 region has the DNA TGTGCCTGCCTTGGGGGCGGGAGGGGTCCCACAGATACGCAGTATTTT. Translating gives CACLGGGRGPTDTQYF.

CDR3: CASSQALGTGYGYTF. In DNA form, the CDR3 reads TGTGCCAGCAGCCAAGCCTTAGGGACAGGGTATGGCTACACCTTC. V and J are TRBV4-2 and TRBJ1-2; TRBD1 agrees at 9 bases. The CDR3 length is 15 residues. Trimming cost V 1 base and J 5 bases; bases outside gene matches: 5. Looked up from germline, CDR1 is LGHNA and CDR2 is YNFKEQ.

The V gene is TRBV5-1, the J gene TRBJ2-1; D remains unclear. The CDR3 has 14 amino acids. Trimming left V 0 bases short and J 6 bases short, with 10 bases between. Germline lookup yields CDR1 SGHRS and CDR2 YFSETQ. The CDR3 DNA sequence: TGCGCCAGCAGCTTGGCCTCCCAATTCAATGAGCAGTTCTTC. It yields the protein CASSLASQFNEQFF.

The V call is TRBV4-1, the J call TRBJ1-3; tentative D call: TRBD1 (5 bases). Germline assignment: CDR1 MGHRA and CDR2 YSYEKL. The CDR3 totals 14 residues. The germline V and J ends were trimmed by 4 bases and 4 bases, with 11 bases remaining between them. CDR3 amino acids: CASSPGTSGNTIYF. The CDR3 bases are TGCGCCAGCAGCCCGGGGACTTCGGGAAACACCATATATTTT.

The chain links TRBV7-9 to TRBJ2-5; 8 bases line up with TRBD2. CDR1 SEHNR and CDR2 FQNEAQ come from the germline V gene (reference sequence). The CDR3 sequence is 15 residues long. V lost 7 bases to trimming and J lost 1 base; unmatched junction nucleotides: 8. CDR3 region: CASISGGILQETQYF. The CDR3 coding sequence is TGTGCCAGCATCAGCGGGGGAATCCTCCAAGAGACCCAGTACTTC.

This sequence joins TRBV5-6 and TRBJ2-3; no clear D gene. This CDR3 contains 11 residues. V was pared by 0 bases and J by 8 bases, with 4 bases between. The germline CDR1 and CDR2 sequences are SGHDT and YYEEEE. The CDR3 spells CASSLGSTQYF. The CDR3 coding sequence is TGTGCCAGCAGCTTGGGCAGTACGCAGTATTTT.

Worth noting for this clone: A much larger clone differs by one base, so this may be a read error. The rearrangement links TRBV2 to TRBJ2-5; a weak D match, TRBD1 (8 bases). The ends were cut back, 10 bases at V and 3 bases at J, with 21 bases in the middle. Germline CDR1 SNHLY, CDR2 FYNNEI. The CDR3 runs 15 residues. CDR3 nucleotides: TGTGCCAATACAGGGACAGGCAGCGGGAAAGAGACCCAGTACTTC. This sequence encodes CANTGTGSGKETQYF.

The chain is built from TRBV19 and TRBJ2-2, with D maybe TRBD2 (5 bases). Germline loops: CDR1 LNHDA, CDR2 SQIVND (reference sequence). V lost 1 base to trimming and J lost 3 bases, with 9 bases between them. This CDR3 has 15 amino acids. CDR3 in DNA: TGTGCCAGTAGTATAGTTTCCGGGGACACCGGGGAGCTGTTTTTT. Protein sequence: CASSIVSGDTGELFF.

In its sample, this clone was seen once. The chain employs TRBV29-1 and TRBJ1-1; 7 nucleotides agree with TRBD1. This CDR3 contains 11 residues. J lost 11 bases, V lost 4 bases, and 7 bases had no gene match. From germline, CDR1 is SQVTM and CDR2 ANQGSEA. The CDR3 loop is CSVGQGWGAFF. CDR3 in DNA: TGCAGCGTTGGACAGGGATGGGGGGCTTTCTTT.

The chain uses TRBV28 and TRBJ1-4; unclear D gene. V was pared by 4 bases and J by 5 bases, with 17 bases between. The V gene's germline CDR1 is MDHEN and CDR2 SYDVKM. CDR3 length: 16 residues. Here the CDR3 reads CASSSQHGSRNEKLFF. The DNA of the CDR3 is TGTGCCAGCAGTTCCCAGCACGGATCTCGGAATGAAAAACTGTTTTTT.

The rearrangement joins TRBV7-8 to TRBJ2-1; D possibly corresponds to TRBD1 (5 bases). V dropped 6 bases and J dropped 6 bases, with 15 bases sitting between them. Germline values: CDR1 SGHVS, CDR2 FQNEAQ. This CDR3 has 14 residues. The CDR3 loop reads CASSYRSPSNEQFF. In nucleotides, the CDR3 is TGTGCCAGCAGTTACAGGTCCCCTTCCAATGAGCAGTTCTTC.

The rearrangement uses TRBV27 and TRBJ2-2; no clear D gene. Trimming cost V 8 bases and J 5 bases, with 9 bases left between them. CDR3 length: 12 amino acids. Germline-derived CDR1 and CDR2 are MNHEY and SMNVEV (reference sequence). CDR3 nucleotide sequence: TGTGCCAGCCACGGAAGAACCGGGGAGCTGTTTTTT. Residues: CASHGRTGELFF.

The chain links TRBV10-2 to TRBJ2-2; 7 bases map to TRBD1. With V trimmed by 7 bases and J by 6 bases, 5 bases remained unmatched. CDR1 WSHSY and CDR2 SAAADI come from the germline V gene. This CDR3 comprises 13 residues. The CDR3 DNA reads TGCGCCAGCACCAGACAGGGATCCGGGGAGCTGTTTTTT. Protein product: CASTRQGSGELFF.

The chain employs TRBV4-2 and TRBJ2-2; no reliable D call. The CDR3 is made up of 13 amino acids. Trimming cost V 0 bases and J 7 bases, with 6 bases left between them. Germline V gene data show CDR1 as LGHNA and CDR2 as YNFKEQ. In DNA form, the CDR3 reads TGTGCCAGCAGCCAAGATCAGGTCGGGGAGCTGTTTTTT. The encoded protein is CASSQDQVGELFF.

The chain couples TRBV5-1 to TRBJ2-3; TRBD2 is a possible D gene (6 bases). There are 12 residues in the CDR3. Germline V gene sequence: CDR1 SGHRS, CDR2 YFSETQ. V was trimmed by 8 bases and J by 8 bases, leaving 15 bases between them. CDR3 nucleotides: TGCGCCAGAAGACTAGGGGTGATTACGCAGTATTTT. This translates into CARRLGVITQYF.

This chain connects TRBV7-9 to TRBJ2-3; D remains ambiguous. Germline V gene data show CDR1 as SEHNR and CDR2 as FQNEAQ (reference sequence). Between the trimmed V and J ends, which lost 2 bases and 2 bases, there was a span of 20 bases. CDR3 length equals 18 residues. The CDR3 region has the DNA TGTGCCAGCAGCTTAAAGGACGCTGCGACACTGGACACAGATACGCAGTATTTT. It translates to CASSLKDAATLDTDTQYF.

The V call is TRBV27, the J call TRBJ2-5, with 12 bases that match TRBD1. The CDR3 loop spans 17 amino acids. Germline assignment: CDR1 MNHEY and CDR2 SMNVEV (reference sequence). V dropped 7 bases and J dropped 2; count of bases not matched to a gene: 11. CDR3 nucleotides: TGTGCCAGCACCTCAATTGGGACAGGGGGCGTTCAAGAGACCCAGTACTTC. The encoded protein is CASTSIGTGGVQETQYF.

The CDR3 DNA is TGTGCCAGCAGCATCAGGGGGGCGCTAGACGTCTATGGCTACACCTTC. Protein sequence: CASSIRGALDVYGYTF. The gene calls are TRBV7-9 and TRBJ1-2, with 7 bases aligning to TRBD1. The length of the CDR3 is 16 residues. Germline V gene data show CDR1 as SEHNR and CDR2 as FQNEAQ (reference sequence). The V segment lost 5 bases and the J segment 4 bases; nucleotides outside the gene matches: 13.

The V and J genes are TRBV7-9 and TRBJ2-7; 8 nucleotides agree with TRBD1. V shed 4 bases, J shed 7 bases, and the junction held 12 bases outside the gene matches. The CDR3 runs to 15 residues. CDR1 SEHNR and CDR2 FQNEAQ come from the germline V gene (reference sequence). The CDR3 DNA follows: TGTGCCAGCAGCTCGAAGACAGGGGACGTAAGGGAGCAGTACTTC. Translation gives CASSSKTGDVREQYF.